Listed below are T cell receptor beta chains from one sample, sequenced in a study of cytomegalovirus exposure and HLA in healthy donors. Profiled with immunoSEQ multiplex PCR; TCRdb holds only in-frame clones, not every one. The repertoire holds roughly 180,000 clones, with 65% to 85% as singletons. Source material: PBMCs. These receptors came from a female donor in good health and CMV-seronegative. The CDR3 runs from the conserved cysteine through the conserved F or W. The order of the fields is clone size, V gene, D gene, J gene, CDR3 protein, CDR3 DNA. D genes are given only for firm matches. Clone size is stated in some rows and not others, as once, few, many or a class when expanded.

clone size: .; V gene: TRBV4-1; D gene: .; J gene: TRBJ2-1; CDR3 protein: CASSQVERAYNEQFF; CDR3 DNA: TGCGCCAGCAGCCAAGTGGAGCGGGCCTACAATGAGCAGTTCTTC
clone size: .; V gene: TRBV27; D gene: .; J gene: TRBJ2-2; CDR3 protein: CASSLLQYTGELFF; CDR3 DNA: TGTGCCAGCAGTTTACTTCAGTACACCGGGGAGCTGTTTTTT
clone size: .; V gene: TRBV18; D gene: .; J gene: TRBJ1-1; CDR3 protein: CASSPEVYGEAFF; CDR3 DNA: TGTGCCAGCTCACCCGAGGTATATGGTGAAGCTTTCTTT
clone size: .; V gene: TRBV5-1; D gene: .; J gene: TRBJ1-5; CDR3 protein: CASSPGGSNQPQHF; CDR3 DNA: TGCGCCAGCAGCCCCGGAGGGAGCAATCAGCCCCAGCATTTT
clone size: few; V gene: TRBV2; D gene: .; J gene: TRBJ2-7; CDR3 protein: CASTNAPDWFSYEQYF; CDR3 DNA: TGTGCCAGCACCAATGCCCCGGACTGGTTCTCCTACGAGCAGTACTTC
clone size: .; V gene: TRBV30; D gene: TRBD1; J gene: TRBJ2-5; CDR3 protein: CAWSPDRGQGETQYF; CDR3 DNA: TGTGCCTGGAGCCCCGACAGGGGGCAGGGTGAGACCCAGTACTTC
clone size: .; V gene: TRBV6-6; D gene: TRBD1; J gene: TRBJ1-5; CDR3 protein: CASRGTGRDQPQHF; CDR3 DNA: TGTGCCAGCAGGGGGACAGGGCGGGATCAGCCCCAGCATTTT
clone size: few; V gene: TRBV27; D gene: .; J gene: TRBJ2-5; CDR3 protein: CASSKRGYQETQYF; CDR3 DNA: TGTGCCAGCAGTAAGAGGGGGTACCAAGAGACCCAGTACTTC
clone size: .; V gene: TRBV10-1; D gene: TRBD2; J gene: TRBJ2-3; CDR3 protein: CASSDSGGDTDTQYF; CDR3 DNA: TGCGCCAGCAGTGATAGCGGGGGGGACACAGATACGCAGTATTTT
clone size: .; V gene: TRBV5-1; D gene: .; J gene: TRBJ2-1; CDR3 protein: CASSLPGNEQFF; CDR3 DNA: TGCGCCAGCAGCTTGCCGGGGAATGAGCAGTTCTTC
clone size: .; V gene: TRBV7-9; D gene: TRBD2; J gene: TRBJ2-2; CDR3 protein: CASSLAAGLNTGELFF; CDR3 DNA: TGTGCCAGCAGCTTAGCAGCGGGGCTTAACACCGGGGAGCTGTTTTTT
clone size: .; V gene: TRBV7-6; D gene: .; J gene: TRBJ2-1; CDR3 protein: CASSLGVGIGEQFF; CDR3 DNA: TGTGCCAGCAGCTTAGGGGTCGGGATTGGGGAGCAGTTCTTC
clone size: .; V gene: TRBV28; D gene: TRBD1; J gene: TRBJ1-2; CDR3 protein: CASSLERGLDYGYTF; CDR3 DNA: TGTGCCAGCAGTTTAGAAAGGGGGCTCGACTATGGCTACACCTTC
clone size: once; V gene: TRBV15; D gene: .; J gene: TRBJ1-6; CDR3 protein: CATSSRDSYNSPLHF; CDR3 DNA: TGTGCCACCAGCAGCCGGGACTCCTATAATTCACCCCTCCACTTT
clone size: few; V gene: TRBV10-3; D gene: TRBD2; J gene: TRBJ2-7; CDR3 protein: CAISEPRGGEDEQYF; CDR3 DNA: TGTGCCATCAGTGAGCCTCGGGGAGGGGAGGACGAGCAGTACTTC
clone size: .; V gene: TRBV2; D gene: .; J gene: TRBJ2-1; CDR3 protein: CASNFRGPYNEQFF; CDR3 DNA: TGTGCCAGCAATTTCAGGGGTCCCTACAATGAGCAGTTCTTC
clone size: .; V gene: TRBV7-3; D gene: TRBD1; J gene: TRBJ2-3; CDR3 protein: CASSSTGARIGITDTQYF; CDR3 DNA: TGTGCCAGCAGCTCCACAGGGGCCCGCATAGGGATCACAGATACGCAGTATTTT
clone size: .; V gene: TRBV6-5; D gene: TRBD2; J gene: TRBJ2-7; CDR3 protein: CASRKLGTSTYEQYF; CDR3 DNA: TGTGCCAGCAGGAAGCTCGGGACTAGCACGTACGAGCAGTACTTC
clone size: once; V gene: TRBV11-2; D gene: TRBD2; J gene: TRBJ2-1; CDR3 protein: CASSLDLSGGAYNEQFF; CDR3 DNA: TGTGCCAGCAGCTTAGATCTTAGCGGGGGAGCCTACAATGAGCAGTTCTTC
clone size: .; V gene: TRBV10-3; D gene: .; J gene: TRBJ1-3; CDR3 protein: CAISAGVGNTIYF; CDR3 DNA: TGTGCCATCTCAGCGGGGGTTGGAAACACCATATATTTT
clone size: .; V gene: TRBV28; D gene: .; J gene: TRBJ1-1; CDR3 protein: CASRQGGLLYTEAFF; CDR3 DNA: TGTGCCAGCAGACAGGGAGGGCTGCTCTACACTGAAGCTTTCTTT
clone size: .; V gene: TRBV12-5; D gene: .; J gene: TRBJ1-2; CDR3 protein: CASGLYAGYGYTF; CDR3 DNA: TGTGCTAGTGGTTTGTATGCAGGCTATGGCTACACCTTC
clone size: .; V gene: TRBV29-1; D gene: .; J gene: TRBJ2-7; CDR3 protein: CSVGLGSYEQYF; CDR3 DNA: TGCAGCGTTGGCCTAGGTTCCTACGAGCAGTACTTC
clone size: .; V gene: TRBV7-2; D gene: .; J gene: TRBJ1-1; CDR3 protein: CASSLAAGARSTEAFF; CDR3 DNA: TGTGCCAGCAGCTTAGCGGCAGGGGCGCGGAGCACTGAAGCTTTCTTT
clone size: .; V gene: TRBV7-9; D gene: .; J gene: TRBJ2-5; CDR3 protein: CASSPEVATTTQYF; CDR3 DNA: TGTGCCAGCAGCCCAGAGGTAGCAACAACGACCCAGTACTTC
clone size: .; V gene: TRBV29-1; D gene: TRBD1; J gene: TRBJ2-1; CDR3 protein: CSVRGQVDEQFF; CDR3 DNA: TGCAGCGTTCGGGGACAGGTGGATGAGCAGTTCTTC
clone size: few; V gene: TRBV18; D gene: TRBD1; J gene: TRBJ1-3; CDR3 protein: CASSSDRGPGNTIYF; CDR3 DNA: TGTGCCAGCTCATCAGACAGGGGGCCTGGAAACACCATATATTTT
clone size: .; V gene: TRBV27; D gene: TRBD1; J gene: TRBJ2-5; CDR3 protein: CASKPTGWETQYF; CDR3 DNA: TGTGCCAGCAAACCGACAGGGTGGGAGACCCAGTACTTC
clone size: .; V gene: TRBV27; D gene: TRBD1; J gene: TRBJ1-2; CDR3 protein: CASSRGQINYGYTF; CDR3 DNA: TGTGCCAGCAGCCGGGGACAGATAAACTATGGCTACACTTTC
clone size: .; V gene: TRBV23-1; D gene: TRBD1; J gene: TRBJ2-2; CDR3 protein: CASSSPGADRGLTGELFF; CDR3 DNA: TGCGCCAGCAGTTCCCCGGGAGCGGACAGGGGGCTCACCGGGGAGCTGTTTTTT
clone size: .; V gene: TRBV9; D gene: TRBD1; J gene: TRBJ2-2; CDR3 protein: CASSVAGGPSGELFF; CDR3 DNA: TGTGCCAGCAGCGTCGCAGGGGGCCCGAGCGGGGAGCTGTTTTTT
clone size: few; V gene: TRBV4-1; D gene: TRBD2; J gene: TRBJ2-3; CDR3 protein: CASSLRTSGGAMYTQYF; CDR3 DNA: TGCGCCAGCAGCCTTAGGACTAGCGGGGGGGCCATGTATACGCAGTATTTT
clone size: .; V gene: TRBV11-3; D gene: .; J gene: TRBJ1-6; CDR3 protein: CASSWADSPLHF; CDR3 DNA: TGTGCCAGCAGCTGGGCAGATTCACCCCTCCACTTT
clone size: few; V gene: TRBV5-1; D gene: .; J gene: TRBJ1-3; CDR3 protein: CASSGPGEAGNTIYF; CDR3 DNA: TGCGCCAGCAGCGGTCCAGGGGAAGCTGGAAACACCATATATTTT
clone size: .; V gene: TRBV29-1; D gene: .; J gene: TRBJ2-2; CDR3 protein: CSVGNRAGTGELFF; CDR3 DNA: TGCAGCGTTGGGAACAGGGCAGGGACCGGGGAGCTGTTTTTT
clone size: .; V gene: TRBV5-1; D gene: TRBD1; J gene: TRBJ1-4; CDR3 protein: CASSRTGSNEKLFF; CDR3 DNA: TGCGCCAGCAGCAGGACAGGGTCTAATGAAAAACTGTTTTTT
clone size: few; V gene: TRBV7-9; D gene: .; J gene: TRBJ2-5; CDR3 protein: CASSPPEETQYF; CDR3 DNA: TGTGCCAGCAGCCCCCCCGAGGAGACCCAGTACTTC
clone size: .; V gene: TRBV19; D gene: TRBD1; J gene: TRBJ2-2; CDR3 protein: CASSFTGGTGELFF; CDR3 DNA: TGTGCCAGTAGTTTTACAGGGGGGACCGGGGAGCTGTTTTTT
clone size: .; V gene: TRBV13; D gene: TRBD2; J gene: TRBJ2-5; CDR3 protein: CASSSEGGIQETQYF; CDR3 DNA: TGTGCCAGCAGCTCAGAGGGAGGGATACAAGAGACCCAGTACTTC
clone size: .; V gene: TRBV4-1; D gene: .; J gene: TRBJ1-1; CDR3 protein: CASSQVQTNTEAFF; CDR3 DNA: TGCGCCAGCAGCCAAGTACAGACGAACACTGAAGCTTTCTTT
clone size: .; V gene: TRBV7-8; D gene: .; J gene: TRBJ1-2; CDR3 protein: CASSLETREIGYGYTF; CDR3 DNA: TGTGCCAGCAGCTTAGAGACCAGGGAAATCGGCTATGGCTACACCTTC
clone size: .; V gene: TRBV27; D gene: .; J gene: TRBJ2-7; CDR3 protein: CASSLYEKTYEQYF; CDR3 DNA: TGTGCCAGCAGTTTATACGAGAAAACCTACGAGCAGTACTTC
clone size: .; V gene: TRBV19; D gene: .; J gene: TRBJ2-1; CDR3 protein: CASSMGRGAYNEQFF; CDR3 DNA: TGTGCCAGTAGTATGGGCAGGGGAGCCTACAATGAGCAGTTCTTC